The 2 T cell receptor beta chains in this list originate from one sample, sequenced in a study of blood T cell repertoires in COVID-19. Only in-frame clones appear in the TCRdb table, and some are missing; sequencing was by immunoSEQ multiplex PCR. The repertoire holds 250,000 or so clones, with more than 75% as singletons. The sequenced material came from PBMCs or T cells enriched from blood (not recorded which). The receptor set was obtained from a woman aged 45 to 65 who had been exposed to COVID-19.

J is TRBJ1-6 and V is TRBV6-1, with 7 nucleotides matching TRBD1. With V trimmed by 1 base and J by 12 bases, 6 bases remained unmatched. The CDR3 extends over 14 amino acids. CDR1 and CDR2 from the germline V gene are MNHNS and SASEGT. Written as DNA, the CDR3 is TGTGCCAGCAGTGAAGGGACAGGTTCGGAACCCCTCCACTTT. It yields the protein CASSEGTGSEPLHF.

For this clone: Within the sample, other DNA sequences also encode this same CDR3. The chain employs TRBV5-1 and TRBJ2-2; TRBD1 aligns across 8 bases. This CDR3 is 15 amino acids long. The V gene end was trimmed by 0 bases and the J gene end by 3 bases; junction bases not matched to a gene: 1. Looked up from germline, CDR1 is SGHRS and CDR2 is YFSETQ. CDR3 nucleotides: TGCGCCAGCAGCTTGGACAGGGGGGACACCGGGGAGCTGTTTTTT. Amino acids: CASSLDRGDTGELFF.